Listed below are T cell receptor beta chains from one sample, sequenced in a study of control samples from healthy donors and cancer patients. This table comes from immunoSEQ multiplex PCR, and its TCRdb copy is limited to in-frame clones, with some not included. The table includes about 89,000 clones, more than 75% detected once. Sequencing was carried out using blood. Receptors originate from a middle-aged woman in good health. Each CDR3 is given with its conserved first and last residue. Each record gives: D gene, V gene, CDR3 length, J gene, clone size, CDR3 DNA, CDR3 protein. The D gene is left open where the match is weak. Clone sizes are given selectively: once, few, many, or a class where the clone is expanded.

d_gene: -
v_gene: TRBV12-2
len: 13
j_gene: TRBJ2-3
abundance: few
CDR3nt: TGTGCAAGTCGCTTAGCCTACACAGATACGCAGTATTTT
CDR3aa: CASRLAYTDTQYF

d_gene: -
v_gene: TRBV6-5
len: 15
j_gene: TRBJ1-2
abundance: -
CDR3nt: TGTGCCAGCAGTTACAGGCAGGGTCGGAATTATGGCTACACCTTC
CDR3aa: CASSYRQGRNYGYTF

d_gene: TRBD1
v_gene: TRBV9
len: 20
j_gene: TRBJ1-3
abundance: -
CDR3nt: TGTGCCAGCAGCGTAGAAGCTGAGACAGGGGGTGCAACCGCACGAAACACCATATATTTT
CDR3aa: CASSVEAETGGATARNTIYF

d_gene: -
v_gene: TRBV19
len: 17
j_gene: TRBJ1-4
abundance: -
CDR3nt: TGTGCCAGTAGTATCCGACAGCGCCATGCAACTAATGAAAAACTGTTTTTT
CDR3aa: CASSIRQRHATNEKLFF

d_gene: TRBD2
v_gene: TRBV3-1/TRBV3-2
len: 17
j_gene: TRBJ2-2
abundance: few
CDR3nt: TGTGCCAGCAGCCCGCAACTAGCGGGGACGAACACCGGGGAGCTGTTTTTT
CDR3aa: CASSPQLAGTNTGELFF

d_gene: TRBD1
v_gene: TRBV11-1
len: 14
j_gene: TRBJ1-1
abundance: -
CDR3nt: TGTGCCAGCAGACCACCGGGACAGGGATGGTCGGCTTTCTTT
CDR3aa: CASRPPGQGWSAFF

d_gene: -
v_gene: TRBV19
len: 14
j_gene: TRBJ1-1
abundance: many
CDR3nt: TGTGCCAGTAATCAGGGTGGAATGAACACTGAAGCTTTCTTT
CDR3aa: CASNQGGMNTEAFF

d_gene: -
v_gene: TRBV5-4
len: 15
j_gene: TRBJ2-4
abundance: -
CDR3nt: TGTGCCAGCAGCGGACACAATCTAGCCAAAAACATTCAGTACTTC
CDR3aa: CASSGHNLAKNIQYF

d_gene: -
v_gene: TRBV5-5
len: 17
j_gene: TRBJ1-1
abundance: -
CDR3nt: TGTGCCAGCAGCTCCTTTTCTAGGGAGGCCATGAACACTGAAGCTTTCTTT
CDR3aa: CASSSFSREAMNTEAFF

d_gene: -
v_gene: TRBV9
len: 13
j_gene: TRBJ2-3
abundance: -
CDR3nt: TGTGCCAGCAGCGTAGCTCCCACAGATACGCAGTATTTT
CDR3aa: CASSVAPTDTQYF

d_gene: -
v_gene: TRBV18
len: 15
j_gene: TRBJ1-1
abundance: few
CDR3nt: TGTGCCAGCTCACCATCAGGCGGGAGTTACACTGAAGCTTTCTTT
CDR3aa: CASSPSGGSYTEAFF

d_gene: -
v_gene: TRBV5-6
len: 13
j_gene: TRBJ2-3
abundance: once
CDR3nt: TGTGCCAGCATCAAGATAGGCACAGATACGCAGTATTTT
CDR3aa: CASIKIGTDTQYF

d_gene: -
v_gene: TRBV5-1
len: 13
j_gene: TRBJ1-2
abundance: -
CDR3nt: TGCGTCAGCAGCTTGGTCCCAGGGGATGGCTACACCTTC
CDR3aa: CVSSLVPGDGYTF

d_gene: -
v_gene: TRBV2
len: 13
j_gene: TRBJ2-5
abundance: -
CDR3nt: TGTGCCAGCAGTGAAAACCACGAAGAGACCCAGTACTTC
CDR3aa: CASSENHEETQYF

d_gene: -
v_gene: TRBV7-8
len: 12
j_gene: TRBJ2-3
abundance: -
CDR3nt: TGTGCCAGCAGCTTAGCGCTGGATACGCAGTATTTT
CDR3aa: CASSLALDTQYF

d_gene: TRBD1
v_gene: TRBV10-1
len: 14
j_gene: TRBJ2-7
abundance: -
CDR3nt: TGCGCCAGCGGGAGCGGGACAGGGGGTTACGAGCAGTACTTC
CDR3aa: CASGSGTGGYEQYF

d_gene: -
v_gene: TRBV7-9
len: 11
j_gene: TRBJ1-1
abundance: -
CDR3nt: TGTGCCAGCAGCGTGGATTCTGAAGCTTTCTTT
CDR3aa: CASSVDSEAFF

d_gene: -
v_gene: TRBV2
len: 11
j_gene: TRBJ2-5
abundance: -
CDR3nt: TGTGCCAGCGCGATCCAAGAGACCCAGTACTTC
CDR3aa: CASAIQETQYF

d_gene: -
v_gene: TRBV5-6
len: 15
j_gene: TRBJ1-1
abundance: -
CDR3nt: TGTGCCAGCAGCCCTCTGGGGGAGAGCGGCACTGAAGCTTTCTTT
CDR3aa: CASSPLGESGTEAFF

d_gene: TRBD1
v_gene: TRBV15
len: 14
j_gene: TRBJ1-3
abundance: -
CDR3nt: TGTGCCACCAGCAGGACAGGGTCTGGAAACACCATATATTTT
CDR3aa: CATSRTGSGNTIYF

d_gene: TRBD1
v_gene: TRBV9
len: 14
j_gene: TRBJ1-3
abundance: -
CDR3nt: TGTGCCAGCAGCGAACAGGGGAAAGGGGTCACCATATATTTT
CDR3aa: CASSEQGKGVTIYF

d_gene: -
v_gene: TRBV29-1
len: 13
j_gene: TRBJ1-2
abundance: -
CDR3nt: TGCAGCGTTGAAGAGGCCCTATCCTATGGCTACACCTTC
CDR3aa: CSVEEALSYGYTF

d_gene: -
v_gene: TRBV25-1
len: 17
j_gene: TRBJ2-4
abundance: -
CDR3nt: TGTGCCAGCAGTGAAAGTTCCCCCACGGAGGGGAGATACATTCAGTACTTC
CDR3aa: CASSESSPTEGRYIQYF

d_gene: -
v_gene: TRBV2
len: 15
j_gene: TRBJ1-6
abundance: -
CDR3nt: TGTGCCAGCAGTGAGAGCGACTCCTATAATTCACCCCTCCACTTT
CDR3aa: CASSESDSYNSPLHF

d_gene: -
v_gene: TRBV7-8
len: 14
j_gene: TRBJ1-5
abundance: -
CDR3nt: TGTGCCAGCAAAGAAGGCGCCAGCAATCAGCCCCAGCATTTT
CDR3aa: CASKEGASNQPQHF

d_gene: -
v_gene: TRBV6-2/TRBV6-3
len: 11
j_gene: TRBJ2-7
abundance: -
CDR3nt: TGTGCCAGCAGTGATAAATGGGAGCAGTACTTC
CDR3aa: CASSDKWEQYF

d_gene: -
v_gene: TRBV7-2
len: 16
j_gene: TRBJ2-7
abundance: -
CDR3nt: TGTGCCAGCAGCAGGGGACACCGGCAACGTACCTACGAGCAGTACTTC
CDR3aa: CASSRGHRQRTYEQYF

d_gene: -
v_gene: TRBV12-3/TRBV12-4
len: 13
j_gene: TRBJ1-1
abundance: -
CDR3nt: TGTGCCAGCAGTTTAAGCGGGGCAACCGAAGCTTTCTTT
CDR3aa: CASSLSGATEAFF

d_gene: -
v_gene: TRBV6-6
len: 14
j_gene: TRBJ1-4
abundance: once
CDR3nt: TGTGCCAGCAGTGCACCAGGGGCAGGGGAAAAACTGTTTTTT
CDR3aa: CASSAPGAGEKLFF

d_gene: TRBD2
v_gene: TRBV9
len: 16
j_gene: TRBJ2-3
abundance: -
CDR3nt: TGTGCCAGCAGCGTAACCCTAGCGGCTAGCACAGATACGCAGTATTTT
CDR3aa: CASSVTLAASTDTQYF

d_gene: TRBD1
v_gene: TRBV2
len: 18
j_gene: TRBJ2-7
abundance: -
CDR3nt: TGTGCCAGCAGTGACACCGGGACAGGGGGATTAAGCTCCTACGAGCAGTACTTC
CDR3aa: CASSDTGTGGLSSYEQYF

d_gene: -
v_gene: TRBV30
len: 13
j_gene: TRBJ2-7
abundance: -
CDR3nt: TGTGCCTGGAGTACCTCGACGGCTTCAGAGCAGTACTTC
CDR3aa: CAWSTSTASEQYF

d_gene: -
v_gene: TRBV23-1
len: 17
j_gene: TRBJ2-2
abundance: once
CDR3nt: TGCGCCAGCAGTCAATCGGGGCAGATCGCGAACACCGGGGAGCTGTTTTTT
CDR3aa: CASSQSGQIANTGELFF

d_gene: TRBD1
v_gene: TRBV6-5
len: 15
j_gene: TRBJ2-3
abundance: once
CDR3nt: TGTGCCAGCAGACGGACAGGGGTCGTATCAGATACGCAGTATTTT
CDR3aa: CASRRTGVVSDTQYF

d_gene: -
v_gene: TRBV19
len: 11
j_gene: TRBJ1-1
abundance: -
CDR3nt: TGTGCCAGTAAGGTGAACACTGAAGCTTTCTTT
CDR3aa: CASKVNTEAFF

d_gene: TRBD2
v_gene: TRBV6-2/TRBV6-3
len: 16
j_gene: TRBJ2-5
abundance: once
CDR3nt: TGTGCCAGCAGTCAAACCCCCCCCGGGACTAGGGAGACCCAGTACTTC
CDR3aa: CASSQTPPGTRETQYF

d_gene: TRBD1
v_gene: TRBV4-1
len: 17
j_gene: TRBJ2-3
abundance: -
CDR3nt: TGCGCCAGCAGCCAAAACCCGGGACAGCGACGCACAGATACGCAGTATTTT
CDR3aa: CASSQNPGQRRTDTQYF

d_gene: TRBD2
v_gene: TRBV12-3/TRBV12-4
len: 12
j_gene: TRBJ2-7
abundance: -
CDR3nt: TGTGCCAGCAGTTTTGGCGGGGGAGAGCAGTACTTC
CDR3aa: CASSFGGGEQYF

d_gene: -
v_gene: TRBV5-1
len: 14
j_gene: TRBJ1-2
abundance: -
CDR3nt: TGCGCCAGCAGCTGGGACGGACGGGGCTATGGCTACACCTTC
CDR3aa: CASSWDGRGYGYTF

d_gene: -
v_gene: TRBV27
len: 15
j_gene: TRBJ1-1
abundance: -
CDR3nt: TGTGCCAGCAGCCGTTATAGTGGGGGGAACACTGAAGCTTTCTTT
CDR3aa: CASSRYSGGNTEAFF

d_gene: TRBD1
v_gene: TRBV3-1/TRBV3-2
len: 14
j_gene: TRBJ1-2
abundance: -
CDR3nt: TGTGCCAGCAGCCCCGGGACAGTCCCCTATGGCTACACCTTC
CDR3aa: CASSPGTVPYGYTF

d_gene: -
v_gene: TRBV6-2/TRBV6-3
len: 17
j_gene: TRBJ1-5
abundance: -
CDR3nt: TGTGCCAGCAGTCTGGGGGTCCGGGGATTTAGCAATCAGCCCCAGCATTTT
CDR3aa: CASSLGVRGFSNQPQHF

d_gene: TRBD1
v_gene: TRBV6-1
len: 15
j_gene: TRBJ1-2
abundance: -
CDR3nt: TGTGCCAGCAGTGAACTGACAGGGCTTTATGATGGCTACACCTTC
CDR3aa: CASSELTGLYDGYTF

d_gene: TRBD1
v_gene: TRBV2
len: 15
j_gene: TRBJ2-2
abundance: -
CDR3nt: TGTGCCAGCAGCGGACAGGGGGGGAACACCGGGGAGCTGTTTTTT
CDR3aa: CASSGQGGNTGELFF

d_gene: -
v_gene: TRBV20-1
len: 12
j_gene: TRBJ2-5
abundance: -
CDR3nt: TGCAGTGCTAGTCGAGGGCCGGAGACCCAGTACTTC
CDR3aa: CSASRGPETQYF

d_gene: -
v_gene: TRBV5-6
len: 16
j_gene: TRBJ1-1
abundance: -
CDR3nt: TGTGCCAGCAGCTTGGATCACGGACCGCTGTTCACTGAAGCTTTCTTT
CDR3aa: CASSLDHGPLFTEAFF

d_gene: -
v_gene: TRBV7-2
len: 14
j_gene: TRBJ1-5
abundance: -
CDR3nt: TGTGCCAGCGGTCCGAGGGATAGCAATCAGCCCCAGCATTTT
CDR3aa: CASGPRDSNQPQHF

d_gene: -
v_gene: TRBV3-1/TRBV3-2
len: 16
j_gene: TRBJ1-2
abundance: once
CDR3nt: TGTGCCAGCATAAGCCCCAGGTTACCGCTTAACTATGGCTACACCTTC
CDR3aa: CASISPRLPLNYGYTF

d_gene: -
v_gene: TRBV6-5
len: 15
j_gene: TRBJ1-5
abundance: once
CDR3nt: TGTGCCAGCAGAGACTCTCGGACAGATCTTCAGCCCCAGCATTTT
CDR3aa: CASRDSRTDLQPQHF

d_gene: -
v_gene: TRBV24-1
len: 16
j_gene: TRBJ2-1
abundance: -
CDR3nt: TGTGCCACCAGTGACGATTGGGGGGGGCGTATGAATGAGCAGTTCTTC
CDR3aa: CATSDDWGGRMNEQFF

d_gene: -
v_gene: TRBV3-1/TRBV3-2
len: 14
j_gene: TRBJ1-2
abundance: -
CDR3nt: TGTGCCAGCAGCACCCCGGCACAGAACTATGGCTACACCTTC
CDR3aa: CASSTPAQNYGYTF

d_gene: -
v_gene: TRBV6-6
len: 12
j_gene: TRBJ1-5
abundance: few
CDR3nt: TGTGCCAGCAGTCGCTGGGCCCAGCCCCAGCATTTT
CDR3aa: CASSRWAQPQHF

d_gene: -
v_gene: TRBV9
len: 16
j_gene: TRBJ1-4
abundance: -
CDR3nt: TGTGCCAGCAGCGTCGGGACCTCTGCAACTAATGAAAAACTGTTTTTT
CDR3aa: CASSVGTSATNEKLFF